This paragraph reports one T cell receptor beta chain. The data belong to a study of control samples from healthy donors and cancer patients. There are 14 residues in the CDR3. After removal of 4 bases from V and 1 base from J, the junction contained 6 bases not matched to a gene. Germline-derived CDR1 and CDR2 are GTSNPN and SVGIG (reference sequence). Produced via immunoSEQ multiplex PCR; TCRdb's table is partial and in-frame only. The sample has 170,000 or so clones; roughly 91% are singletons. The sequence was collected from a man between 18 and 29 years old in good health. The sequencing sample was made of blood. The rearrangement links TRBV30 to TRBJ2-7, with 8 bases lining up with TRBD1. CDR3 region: CAWNRDRRSYEQYF. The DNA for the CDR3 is TGTGCCTGGAATCGGGACAGGAGATCCTACGAGCAGTACTTC.